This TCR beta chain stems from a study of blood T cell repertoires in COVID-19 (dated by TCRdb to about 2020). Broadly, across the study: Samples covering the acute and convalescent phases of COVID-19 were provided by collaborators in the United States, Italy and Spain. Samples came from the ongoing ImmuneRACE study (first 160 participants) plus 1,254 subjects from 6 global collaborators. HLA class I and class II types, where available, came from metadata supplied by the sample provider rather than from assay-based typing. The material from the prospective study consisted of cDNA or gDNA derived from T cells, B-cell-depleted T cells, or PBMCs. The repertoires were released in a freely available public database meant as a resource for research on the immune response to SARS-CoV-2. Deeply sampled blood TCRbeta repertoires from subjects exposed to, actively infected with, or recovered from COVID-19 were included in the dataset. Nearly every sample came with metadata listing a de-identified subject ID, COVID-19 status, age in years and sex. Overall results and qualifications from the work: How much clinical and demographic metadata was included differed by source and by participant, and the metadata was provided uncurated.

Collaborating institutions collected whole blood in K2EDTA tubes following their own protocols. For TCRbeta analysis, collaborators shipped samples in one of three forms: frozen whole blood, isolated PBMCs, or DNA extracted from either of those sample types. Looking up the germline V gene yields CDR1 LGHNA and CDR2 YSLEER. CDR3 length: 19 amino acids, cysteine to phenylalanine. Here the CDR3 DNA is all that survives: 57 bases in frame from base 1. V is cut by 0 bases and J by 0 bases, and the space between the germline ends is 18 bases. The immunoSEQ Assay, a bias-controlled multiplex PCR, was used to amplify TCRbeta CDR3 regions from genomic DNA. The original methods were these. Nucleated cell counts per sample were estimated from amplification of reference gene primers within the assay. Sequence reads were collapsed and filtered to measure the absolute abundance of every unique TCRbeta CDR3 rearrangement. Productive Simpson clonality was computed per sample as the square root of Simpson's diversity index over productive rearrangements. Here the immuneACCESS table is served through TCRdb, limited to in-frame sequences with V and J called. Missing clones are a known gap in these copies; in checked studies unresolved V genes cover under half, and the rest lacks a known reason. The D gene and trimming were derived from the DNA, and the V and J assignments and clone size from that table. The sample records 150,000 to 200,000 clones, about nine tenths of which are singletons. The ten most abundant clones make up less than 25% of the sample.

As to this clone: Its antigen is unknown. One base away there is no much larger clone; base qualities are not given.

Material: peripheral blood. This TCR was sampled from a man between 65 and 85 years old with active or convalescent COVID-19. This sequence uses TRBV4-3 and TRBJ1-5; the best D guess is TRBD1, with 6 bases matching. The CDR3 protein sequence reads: CASSQDQGTGGNSNQPQHF. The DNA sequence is TGCGCCAGCAGCCAAGATCAGGGGACGGGGGGAAATAGCAATCAGCCCCAGCATTTT.